This TCR beta chain was recovered during a study of PD-1 blockade in classical Hodgkin lymphoma (dated by TCRdb to 2018 to 2020). General notes on the study: Nivolumab dosing was 3 mg/kg intravenously every 2 weeks, continuing until either disease progression or unacceptable toxicity. To define a peripheral blood immune signature of response to PD-1 blockade in classical Hodgkin lymphoma, the study combined TCR beta sequencing with CyTOF. What the work shows at the level of the full study, not this receptor alone: A significant rise by C4D1 was seen in CD4+ but not CD8+ TCR diversity (p=0.0027 vs p=0.16), with the rise being most apparent in complete responders (p=0.02). Among trial patients, those achieving complete response had baseline diversity similar to that of newly diagnosed patients, while diversity was significantly lower in partial responders and progressors. The study was restricted to a single clinical trial cohort, and the causes of repertoire differences, possibly disease activity or prior therapy, were left undefined. Newly diagnosed patients were reported to have lower baseline TCR diversity than healthy donors, and relapsed/refractory patients were reported to have lower baseline TCR diversity still. Diversity was lower in patients who began nivolumab less than 1 year after ASCT, so these patients were left out of later analyses to avoid confounding by immune reconstitution.

CDR1 GTSNPN and CDR2 SVGIG were looked up in the germline V gene (reference sequence). V is pared back by 3 bases and J by 5 bases, with 8 bases lying between the germline termini. The CDR3 holds 11 amino acids from the cysteine to the phenylalanine. Here the CDR3 DNA is all that survives: 33 bases in frame from base 1. The time point label here, explained by the study, means: cycle 2 day 1 (C2D1) of nivolumab. Every trial patient had relapsed after autologous stem cell transplantation, and cohorts A, B and C differed in prior brentuximab vedotin exposure. The trial cohort included fewer than 60 patients with relapsed/refractory classical Hodgkin lymphoma, and each patient had a best overall response of complete response, partial response or progressive disease. In the multi-cohort phase II CheckMate 205 trial, trial patients received single-agent nivolumab. Best overall response was determined by an independent review committee according to the 2007 International Working Group response criteria. PBMCs from the trial were collected at three points: immediately before nivolumab initiation (C1D1), and during therapy at cycle 2 day 1 and cycle 4 day 1. After peripheral blood was drawn into 8 mL Vacutainer Cell Preparation Tubes, PBMCs were isolated by centrifugation and then cryopreserved.

Of note for this clone: It has no known antigen specificity. Base qualities are not provided; no much larger clone lies one nucleotide away.

The Qiagen DNeasy kit was used to extract genomic DNA both from unsorted PBMCs and from the negatively selected CD4+ and CD8+ fractions. TCR beta CDR3 regions were amplified by immunoSEQ multiplex PCR using primers annealing to V and J segments. A synthetic immune receptor repertoire was used to minimize amplification bias, and any residual bias was removed computationally once sequencing was done. From the authors' description of their analysis: Custom Python scripts were used to quantify repertoire diversity as the Shannon entropy index. Unsorted, CD4+ and CD8+ repertoires were analyzed separately, except in combined analyses where CD4+ and CD8+ sequences were merged in silico. Clonal expansion was defined as at least a 2-fold frequency increase after treatment relative to C1D1, with a pseudocount of 0.5 for undetected baseline clones. Singleton clones were defined as clones with 0 or 1 copy at C1D1, and non-singleton clones were defined as clones with 2 or more copies. Clones expanded in unsorted samples were assigned a CD4+, CD8+ or unknown annotation through matching of protein sequences in sorted samples from the same patient. Wilcoxon tests on paired samples were used to test diversity changes from C1D1 to C4D1. TCRdb limited this immuneACCESS table to in-frame rearrangements with V and J called. A share of clones is missing; checked studies link under half to unresolved V genes, and the rest is unexplained. V, J and clone size are those of that table, while D and trimming were read from the DNA. The sample table records some 30,000 clones; 60% to 75% of these occur just once. The ten largest clones add up to 2.5% to 3.5% of the sample.

This receptor chain uses TRBV30 and TRBJ2-7; no D gene can be assigned with confidence. The material sequenced was peripheral blood mononuclear cells (PBMCs), taken before the second cycle of nivolumab. The sequence derives from a human donor with classical Hodgkin lymphoma. The sequence in DNA is TGTGCCTGGAGCATCAGCGACGAGCAGTACTTC. This translates into CAWSISDEQYF. The variable domain in full, with residues beyond the CDR3 obtained from the reference TRBV30 and TRBJ2-7 genes, is SQTIHQWPATLVQPVGSPLSLECTVEGTSNPNLYWYRQAAGRGLQLLFYSVGIGQISSEVPQNLSASRPQDRQFILSSKKLLLSDSGFYLCAWSISDEQYFGPGTRLTVT.